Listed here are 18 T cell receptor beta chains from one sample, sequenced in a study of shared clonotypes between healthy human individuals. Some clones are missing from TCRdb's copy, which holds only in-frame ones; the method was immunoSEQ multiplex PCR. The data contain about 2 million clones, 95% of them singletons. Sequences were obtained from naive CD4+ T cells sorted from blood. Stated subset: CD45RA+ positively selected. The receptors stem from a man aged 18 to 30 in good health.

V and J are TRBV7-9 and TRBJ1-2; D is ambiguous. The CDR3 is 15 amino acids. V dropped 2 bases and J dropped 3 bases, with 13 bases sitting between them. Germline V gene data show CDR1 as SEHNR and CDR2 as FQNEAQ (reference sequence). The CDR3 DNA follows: TGTGCCAGCAGCTTATATTTGGATACAGACTATGGCTACACCTTC. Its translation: CASSLYLDTDYGYTF.

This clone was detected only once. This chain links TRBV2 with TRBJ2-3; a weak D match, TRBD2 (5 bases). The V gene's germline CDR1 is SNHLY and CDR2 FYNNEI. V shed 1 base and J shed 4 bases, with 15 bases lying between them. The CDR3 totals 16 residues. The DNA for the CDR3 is TGTGCCAGCAGTGAAGGTGGACTGGGGAGATCAGATACGCAGTATTTT. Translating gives CASSEGGLGRSDTQYF.

CDR3: CASSWTGTHEQYF. As DNA, the CDR3 is TGTGCCAGCAGCTGGACAGGTACCCACGAGCAGTACTTC. The V gene is TRBV7-9, the J gene TRBJ2-7; TRBD1 agrees at 7 bases. Looked up from germline, CDR1 is SEHNR and CDR2 is FQNEAQ (reference sequence). The CDR3 spans 13 residues. With V trimmed by 4 bases and J by 5 bases, 5 bases remained unmatched.

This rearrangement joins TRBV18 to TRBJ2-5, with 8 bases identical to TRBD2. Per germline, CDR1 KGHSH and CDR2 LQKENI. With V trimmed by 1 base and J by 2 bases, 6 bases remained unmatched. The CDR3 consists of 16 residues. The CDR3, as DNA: TGTGCCAGCTCACCACGTTCGACTAGCGCGCAAGAGACCCAGTACTTC. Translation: CASSPRSTSAQETQYF.

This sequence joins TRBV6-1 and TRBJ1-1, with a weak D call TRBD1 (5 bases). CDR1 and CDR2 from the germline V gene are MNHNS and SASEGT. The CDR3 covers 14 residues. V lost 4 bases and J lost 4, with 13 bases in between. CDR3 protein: CASSVTGTLTEAFF. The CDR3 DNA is TGTGCCAGCAGTGTTACCGGGACTCTCACTGAAGCTTTCTTT.

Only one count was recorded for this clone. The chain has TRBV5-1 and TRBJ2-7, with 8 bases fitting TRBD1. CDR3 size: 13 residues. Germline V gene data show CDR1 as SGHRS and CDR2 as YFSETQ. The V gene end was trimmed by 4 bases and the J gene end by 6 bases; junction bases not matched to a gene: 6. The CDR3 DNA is TGCGCCAGCAGCCCGGACAGGGTCGGCGAGCAGTACTTC. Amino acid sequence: CASSPDRVGEQYF. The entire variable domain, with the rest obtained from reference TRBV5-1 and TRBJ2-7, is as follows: KAGVTQTPRYLIKTRGQQVTLSCSPISGHRSVSWYQQTPGQGLQFLFEYFSETQRNKGNFPGRFSGRQFSNSRSEMNVSTLELGDSALYLCASSPDRVGEQYFGPGTRLTVT.

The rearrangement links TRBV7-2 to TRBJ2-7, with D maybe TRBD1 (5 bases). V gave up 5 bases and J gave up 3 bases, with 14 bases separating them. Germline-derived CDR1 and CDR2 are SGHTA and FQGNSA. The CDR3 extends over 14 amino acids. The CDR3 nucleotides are TGTGCCAGCAGCCCGGCGGCAGGGTACTACGAGCAGTACTTC. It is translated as CASSPAAGYYEQYF.

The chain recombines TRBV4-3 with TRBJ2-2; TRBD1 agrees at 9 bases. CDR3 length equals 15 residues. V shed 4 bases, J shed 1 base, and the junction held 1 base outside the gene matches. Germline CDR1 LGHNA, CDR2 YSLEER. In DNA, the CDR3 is TGCGCCAGCAGCCCGGGACAGGGGAACACCGGGGAGCTGTTTTTT. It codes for CASSPGQGNTGELFF.

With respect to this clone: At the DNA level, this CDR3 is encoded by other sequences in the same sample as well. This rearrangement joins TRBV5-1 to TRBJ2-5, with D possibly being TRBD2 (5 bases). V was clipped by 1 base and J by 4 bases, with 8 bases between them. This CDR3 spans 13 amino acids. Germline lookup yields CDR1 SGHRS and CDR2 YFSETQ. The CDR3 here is CASSLTGLETQYF. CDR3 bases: TGCGCCAGCAGCTTGACGGGGTTAGAGACCCAGTACTTC.

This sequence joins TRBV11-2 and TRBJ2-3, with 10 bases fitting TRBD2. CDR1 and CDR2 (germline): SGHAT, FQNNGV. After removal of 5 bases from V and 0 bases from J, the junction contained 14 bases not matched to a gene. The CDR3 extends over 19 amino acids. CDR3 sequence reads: CASSTPRTSGVPSTDTQYF. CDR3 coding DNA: TGTGCCAGCAGCACCCCTCGGACTAGCGGTGTACCAAGCACAGATACGCAGTATTTT.

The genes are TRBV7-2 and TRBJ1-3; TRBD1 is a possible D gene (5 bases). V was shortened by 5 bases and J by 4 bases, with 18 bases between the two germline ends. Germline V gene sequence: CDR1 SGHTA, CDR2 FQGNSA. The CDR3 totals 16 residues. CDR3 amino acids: CASSPPGPRGGNTIYF. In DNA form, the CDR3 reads TGTGCCAGCAGCCCTCCGGGACCAAGAGGGGGAAACACCATATATTTT.

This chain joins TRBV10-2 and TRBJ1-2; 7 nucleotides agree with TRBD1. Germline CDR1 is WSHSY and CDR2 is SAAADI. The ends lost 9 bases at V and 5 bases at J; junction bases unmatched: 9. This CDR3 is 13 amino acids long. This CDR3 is CASQRQGLYGYTF. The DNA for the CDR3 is TGCGCCAGTCAAAGACAGGGACTATATGGCTACACCTTC.

The CDR3 nucleotides read TGTGCCAGCTCACCACGACAGGGGAGGTACAATGAGCAGTTCTTC. Protein product: CASSPRQGRYNEQFF. The rearrangement joins TRBV18 to TRBJ2-1; the match to TRBD1 covers 8 bases. There are 15 residues in the CDR3. Per germline, CDR1 KGHSH and CDR2 LQKENI. With V trimmed by 1 base and J by 4 bases, 3 bases remained unmatched.

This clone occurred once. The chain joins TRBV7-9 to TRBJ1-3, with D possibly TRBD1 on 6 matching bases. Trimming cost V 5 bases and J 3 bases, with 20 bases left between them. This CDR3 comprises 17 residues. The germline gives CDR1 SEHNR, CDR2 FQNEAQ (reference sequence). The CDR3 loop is CASSQIQKQGIGNTIYF. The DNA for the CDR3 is TGTGCCAGCAGCCAAATACAAAAACAGGGTATTGGAAACACCATATATTTT.

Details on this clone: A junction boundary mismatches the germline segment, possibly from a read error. CDR3 in DNA: TGTGCCAGCAGTTTGGGCTGGGAAGTCAGGACACAAGAGACCCAGTACTTC. It encodes CASSLGWEVRTQETQYF. This chain connects TRBV5-4 to TRBJ2-5, with D possibly TRBD1 on 5 matching bases. Germline V gene lookup returns CDR1 SGHNT and CDR2 YYREEE (reference sequence). CDR3 size: 17 residues. The whole variable domain, filled in from reference TRBV5-4 and TRBJ2-5, reads ETGVTQSPTHLIKTRGQQVTLRCSSQSGHNTVSWYQQALGQGPQFIFQYYREEENGRGNFPPRFSGLQFPNYSSELNVNALELDDSALYLCASSLGWEVRTQETQYFGPGTRLLVL.

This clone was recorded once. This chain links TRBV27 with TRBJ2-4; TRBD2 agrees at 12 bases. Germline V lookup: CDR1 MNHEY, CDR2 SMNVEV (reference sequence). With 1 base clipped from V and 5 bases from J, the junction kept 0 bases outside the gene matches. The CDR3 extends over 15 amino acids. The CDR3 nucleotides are TGTGCCAGCAGTTTATGGACTAGCGGGGAAAACATTCAGTACTTC. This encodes CASSLWTSGENIQYF.

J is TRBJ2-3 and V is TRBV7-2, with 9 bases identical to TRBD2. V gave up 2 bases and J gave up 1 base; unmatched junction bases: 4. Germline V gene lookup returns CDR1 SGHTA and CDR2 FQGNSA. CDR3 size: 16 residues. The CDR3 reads CASSLFLAGRTDTQYF. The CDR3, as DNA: TGTGCCAGCAGCTTATTTCTAGCGGGGCGCACAGATACGCAGTATTTT.

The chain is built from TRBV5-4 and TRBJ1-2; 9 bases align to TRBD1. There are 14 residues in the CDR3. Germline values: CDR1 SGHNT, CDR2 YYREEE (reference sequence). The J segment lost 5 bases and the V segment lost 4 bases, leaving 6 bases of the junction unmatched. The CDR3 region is CASSLGQGQYGYTF. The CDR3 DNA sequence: TGTGCCAGCAGCCTCGGACAGGGGCAATATGGCTACACCTTC.